These 8 T cell receptor beta chains originate from one sample sequenced in a study of CXCR3-negative and CXCR3-positive naive CD8 T cells. The antigens these receptors bind are not known. Broader study findings: The TRB CDR3s that CXCR3-positive naive cells carried were more hydrophobic than those of CXCR3-negative naive cells.

The authors made the TRB cDNA libraries by 5' RACE using UMI labels. Using the 5' RACE reads, TCRdb records one entry per CDR3 protein without DNA. This repertoire includes roughly 80,000 distinct CDR3 sequences. The sample consisted of naive CXCR3+ CD8+ T cells from blood. Subset defined: CD45RO-CCR7+CD27+CD95- naive CD8+ T cells expressing CXCR3 (TNR3+). The source of these receptors is a human donor in good health. Some clones in this sample may be carry-over from other donors' samples.

The chain links TRBV2 to TRBJ2-7. Germline lookup yields CDR1 SNHLY and CDR2 FYNNEI. The CDR3 is made up of 13 amino acids. This CDR3 reads CASSVRIPYEQYF.

CDR3 protein: CASSIGQVIFTGELFF. This rearrangement joins TRBV19 to TRBJ2-2; the TCRdb call, TRBD1, lacks DNA for checking. The CDR3 consists of 16 residues. The germline gives CDR1 LNHDA, CDR2 SQIVND (reference sequence).

This sequence joins TRBV4-3 and TRBJ2-3; there is no DNA to check the TCRdb D call of TRBD2. The CDR3 spans 21 residues. Germline V gives CDR1 LGHNA, CDR2 YSLEER. CDR3 protein: CASSQDGGDGLAGVKTDTQYF.

The chain employs TRBV7-9 and TRBJ2-3; the TRBD2 assignment by TCRdb is unverifiable without DNA. The CDR3 is 18 residues long. The germline V gene has CDR1 SEHNR and CDR2 FQNEAQ (reference sequence). The CDR3 protein is CASSLSSGGALDTDTQYF.

The V and J genes are TRBV28 and TRBJ2-7; TCRdb's D call, TRBD1, is unchecked because there is no DNA. This CDR3 region has 14 residues. Per the germline V gene, CDR1 is MDHEN and CDR2 is SYDVKM. The CDR3 region is CASTWGTEAYEQYF.

CDR3 in amino acids: CASGKGATEAFF. The gene calls are TRBV12-3 or TRBV12-4 and TRBJ1-1; the TCRdb call, TRBD1, lacks DNA for checking. This CDR3 spans 12 amino acids.

The rearrangement uses TRBV28 and TRBJ2-7; TCRdb reports TRBD1, a call that lacks DNA to check it against. Germline V gene lookup returns CDR1 MDHEN and CDR2 SYDVKM. The CDR3 has 16 amino acids. CDR3 in amino acids: CASSGGRGHYSYEQYF. Full variable domain (missing parts from reference TRBV28 and TRBJ2-7): DVKVTQSSRYLVKRTGEKVFLECVQDMDHENMFWYRQDPGLGLRLIYFSYDVKMKEKGDIPEGYSVSREKKERFSLILESASTNQTSMYLCASSGGRGHYSYEQYFGPGTRLTVT.

V gene TRBV29-1 combines with J gene TRBJ2-2; TCRdb proposes TRBD1, but this gene call is untestable without DNA. The CDR3 has 16 amino acids. Germline V gene sequence: CDR1 SQVTM, CDR2 ANQGSEA. The CDR3 region is CSVEDSGQGTVGELFF.